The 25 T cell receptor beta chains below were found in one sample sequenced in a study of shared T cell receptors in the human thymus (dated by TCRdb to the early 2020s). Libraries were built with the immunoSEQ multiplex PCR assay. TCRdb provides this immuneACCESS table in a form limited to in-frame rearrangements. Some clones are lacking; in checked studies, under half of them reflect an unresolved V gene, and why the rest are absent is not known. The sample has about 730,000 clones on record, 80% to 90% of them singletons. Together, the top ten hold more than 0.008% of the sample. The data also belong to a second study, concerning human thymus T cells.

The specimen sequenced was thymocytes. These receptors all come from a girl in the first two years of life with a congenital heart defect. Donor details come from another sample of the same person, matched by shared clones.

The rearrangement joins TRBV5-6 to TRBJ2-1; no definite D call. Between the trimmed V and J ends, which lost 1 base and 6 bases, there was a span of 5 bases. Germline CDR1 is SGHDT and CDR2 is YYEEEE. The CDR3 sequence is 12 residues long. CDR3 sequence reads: CASSLPLNEQFF. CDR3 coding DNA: TGTGCCAGCAGCTTGCCCCTCAATGAGCAGTTCTTC.

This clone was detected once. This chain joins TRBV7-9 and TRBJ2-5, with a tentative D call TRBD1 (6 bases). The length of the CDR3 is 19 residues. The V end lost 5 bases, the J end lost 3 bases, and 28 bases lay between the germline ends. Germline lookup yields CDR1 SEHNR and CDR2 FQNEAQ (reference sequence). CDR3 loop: CASSRPDRQRESFEETQYF. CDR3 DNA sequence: TGTGCCAGCAGCCGTCCTGACAGGCAAAGGGAATCTTTCGAAGAGACCCAGTACTTC.

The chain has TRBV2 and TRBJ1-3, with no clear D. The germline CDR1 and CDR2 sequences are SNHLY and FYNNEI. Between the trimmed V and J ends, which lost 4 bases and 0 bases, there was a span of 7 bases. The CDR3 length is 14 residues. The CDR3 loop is CASSVPISGNTIYF. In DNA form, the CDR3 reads TGTGCCAGCAGTGTTCCCATCTCTGGAAACACCATATATTTT. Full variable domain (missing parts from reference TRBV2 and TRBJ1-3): EPEVTQTPSHQVTQMGQEVILRCVPISNHLYFYWYRQILGQKVEFLVSFYNNEISEKSEIFDDQFSVERPDGSNFTLKIRSTKLEDSAMYFCASSVPISGNTIYFGEGSWLTVV.

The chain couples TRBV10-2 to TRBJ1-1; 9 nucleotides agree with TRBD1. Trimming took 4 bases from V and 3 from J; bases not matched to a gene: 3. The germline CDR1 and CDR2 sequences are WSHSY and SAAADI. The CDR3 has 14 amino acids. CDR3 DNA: TGCGCCAGCAGTGGAACAGGGGGCTACACTGAAGCTTTCTTT. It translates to CASSGTGGYTEAFF.

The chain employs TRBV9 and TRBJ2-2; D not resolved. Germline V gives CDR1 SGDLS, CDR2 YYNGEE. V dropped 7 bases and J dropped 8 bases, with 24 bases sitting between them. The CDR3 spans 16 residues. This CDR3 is CASSNRPTLGNGELFF. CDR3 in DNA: TGTGCCAGCTCGAATAGGCCCACCCTAGGTAATGGGGAGCTGTTTTTT.

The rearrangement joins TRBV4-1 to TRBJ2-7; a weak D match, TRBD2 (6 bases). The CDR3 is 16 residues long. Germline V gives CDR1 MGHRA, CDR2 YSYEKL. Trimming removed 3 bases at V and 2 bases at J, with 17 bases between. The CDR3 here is CASSHDPRDRTYEQYF. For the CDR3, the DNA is TGCGCCAGCAGCCATGACCCGCGGGACCGCACCTACGAGCAGTACTTC.

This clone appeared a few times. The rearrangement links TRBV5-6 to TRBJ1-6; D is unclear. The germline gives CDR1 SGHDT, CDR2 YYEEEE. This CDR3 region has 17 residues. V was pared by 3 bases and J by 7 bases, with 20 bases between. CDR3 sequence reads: CASSWLREGSENSPLHF. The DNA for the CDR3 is TGTGCCAGCAGCTGGCTTCGGGAGGGCAGCGAGAATTCACCCCTCCACTTT.

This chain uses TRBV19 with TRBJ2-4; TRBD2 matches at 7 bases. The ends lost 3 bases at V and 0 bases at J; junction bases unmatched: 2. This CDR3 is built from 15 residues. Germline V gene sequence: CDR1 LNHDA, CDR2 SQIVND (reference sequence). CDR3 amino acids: CASSMTGGAKNIQYF. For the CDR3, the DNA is TGTGCCAGTAGTATGACGGGGGGAGCCAAAAACATTCAGTACTTC.

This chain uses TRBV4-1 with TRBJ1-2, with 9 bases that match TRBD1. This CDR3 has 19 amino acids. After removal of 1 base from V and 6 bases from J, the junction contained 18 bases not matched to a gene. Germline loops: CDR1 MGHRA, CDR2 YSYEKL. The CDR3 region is CASSQAASSSGQGGNGYTF. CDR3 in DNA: TGCGCCAGCAGCCAAGCTGCCTCGTCTTCGGGACAGGGTGGTAATGGCTACACCTTC.

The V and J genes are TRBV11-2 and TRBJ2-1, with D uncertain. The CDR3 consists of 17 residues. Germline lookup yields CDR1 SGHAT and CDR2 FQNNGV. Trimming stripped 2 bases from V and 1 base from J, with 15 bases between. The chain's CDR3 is CASSLLSRGESYNEQFF. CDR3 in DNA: TGTGCCAGCAGCTTACTTAGTCGCGGTGAATCCTACAATGAGCAGTTCTTC. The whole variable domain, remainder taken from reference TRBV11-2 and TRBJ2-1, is EAGVAQSPRYKIIEKRQSVAFWCNPISGHATLYWYQQILGQGPKLLIQFQNNGVVDDSQLPKDRFSAERLKGVDSTLKIQPAKLEDSAVYLCASSLLSRGESYNEQFFGPGTRLTVL.

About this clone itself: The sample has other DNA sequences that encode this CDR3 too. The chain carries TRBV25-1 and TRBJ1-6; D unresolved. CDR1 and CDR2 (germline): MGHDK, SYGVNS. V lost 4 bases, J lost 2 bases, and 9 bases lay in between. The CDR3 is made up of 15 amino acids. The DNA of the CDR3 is TGTGCCAGCAGTGGGAACAGAACCTATAATTCACCCCTCCACTTT. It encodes CASSGNRTYNSPLHF.

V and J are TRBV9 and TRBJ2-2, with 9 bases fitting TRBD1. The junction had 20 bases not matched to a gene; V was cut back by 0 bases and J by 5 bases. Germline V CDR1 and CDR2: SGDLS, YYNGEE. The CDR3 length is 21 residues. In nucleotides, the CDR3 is TGTGCCAGCAGCGTAGGTGACCTTGCAACCCCGGGACAGGGTTATACCGGGGAGCTGTTTTTT. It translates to CASSVGDLATPGQGYTGELFF.

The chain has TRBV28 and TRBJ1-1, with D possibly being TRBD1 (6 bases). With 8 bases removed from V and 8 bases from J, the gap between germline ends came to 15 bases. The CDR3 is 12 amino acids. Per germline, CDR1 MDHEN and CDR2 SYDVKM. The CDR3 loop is CASSRGPTEAFF. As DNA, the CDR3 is TGTGCCAGCTCCAGGGGACCAACAGAAGCTTTCTTT.

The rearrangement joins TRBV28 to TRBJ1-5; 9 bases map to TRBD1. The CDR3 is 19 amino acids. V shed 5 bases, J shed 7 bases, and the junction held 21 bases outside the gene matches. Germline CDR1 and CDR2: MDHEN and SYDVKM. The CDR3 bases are TGTGCCAGCAGTGACTATCCAAATCCTCGACCGGGACAGGGCCAGCCCCAGCATTTT. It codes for CASSDYPNPRPGQGQPQHF.

The CDR3 DNA reads as TGTGCCAGCAGTTACGCGGGCGCCATGAACACTGAAGCTTTCTTT. Translating it yields CASSYAGAMNTEAFF. V usage is TRBV6-5 and J usage is TRBJ1-1; D remains unclear. The V end was cut by 2 bases, the J end by 0 bases, with 10 bases between. The V gene's germline CDR1 is MNHEY and CDR2 SVGAGI. This CDR3 comprises 15 residues.

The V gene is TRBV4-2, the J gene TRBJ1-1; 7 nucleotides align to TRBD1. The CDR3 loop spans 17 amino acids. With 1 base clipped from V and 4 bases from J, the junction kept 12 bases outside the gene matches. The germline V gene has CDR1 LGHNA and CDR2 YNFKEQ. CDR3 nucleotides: TGTGCCAGCAGCCAAGGGTGGAGGCGGACAGGCCTCACTGAAGCTTTCTTT. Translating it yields CASSQGWRRTGLTEAFF.

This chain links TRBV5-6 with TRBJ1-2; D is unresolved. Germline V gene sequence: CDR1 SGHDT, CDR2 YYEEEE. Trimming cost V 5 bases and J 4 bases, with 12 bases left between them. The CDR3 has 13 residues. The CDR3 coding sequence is TGTGCCAGCAGACCTACAGCTCTCTATGGCTACACCTTC. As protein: CASRPTALYGYTF.

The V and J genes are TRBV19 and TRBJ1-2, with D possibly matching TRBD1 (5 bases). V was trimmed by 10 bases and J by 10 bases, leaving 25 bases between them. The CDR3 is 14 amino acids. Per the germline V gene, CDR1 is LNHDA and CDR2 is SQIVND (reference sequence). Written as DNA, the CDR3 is TGTGCCACTCAGAACCCAGACAGCGCAGCCCCCTACACCTTC. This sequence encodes CATQNPDSAAPYTF.

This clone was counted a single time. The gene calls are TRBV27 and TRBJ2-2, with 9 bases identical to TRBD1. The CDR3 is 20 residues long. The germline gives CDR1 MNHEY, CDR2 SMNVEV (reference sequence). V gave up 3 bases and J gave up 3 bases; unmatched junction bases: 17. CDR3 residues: CASSFFPGQGERRDTGELFF. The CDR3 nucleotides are TGTGCCAGCAGTTTTTTTCCGGGACAGGGAGAGCGTAGGGACACCGGGGAGCTGTTTTTT.

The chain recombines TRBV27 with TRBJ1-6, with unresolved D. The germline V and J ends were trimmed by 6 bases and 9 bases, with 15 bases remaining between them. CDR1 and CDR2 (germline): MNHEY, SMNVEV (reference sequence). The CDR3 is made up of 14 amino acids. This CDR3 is CASSPDRVGSPLHF. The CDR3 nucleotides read TGTGCCAGCAGCCCTGACCGGGTGGGTTCACCCCTCCACTTT.

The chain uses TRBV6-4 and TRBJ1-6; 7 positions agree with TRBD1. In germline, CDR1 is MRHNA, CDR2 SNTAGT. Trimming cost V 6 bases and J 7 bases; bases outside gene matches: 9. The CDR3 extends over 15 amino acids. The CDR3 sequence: CASRRRDSPNSPLHF. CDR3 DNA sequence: TGTGCCAGCAGAAGAAGGGACAGCCCCAATTCACCCCTCCACTTT.

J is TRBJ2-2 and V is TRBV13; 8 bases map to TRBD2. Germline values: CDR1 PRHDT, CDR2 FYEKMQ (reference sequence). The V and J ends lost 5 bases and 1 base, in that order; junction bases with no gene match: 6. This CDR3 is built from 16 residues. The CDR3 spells CASSATGTRNTGELFF. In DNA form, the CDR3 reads TGTGCCAGCAGCGCGACCGGGACTAGGAACACCGGGGAGCTGTTTTTT.

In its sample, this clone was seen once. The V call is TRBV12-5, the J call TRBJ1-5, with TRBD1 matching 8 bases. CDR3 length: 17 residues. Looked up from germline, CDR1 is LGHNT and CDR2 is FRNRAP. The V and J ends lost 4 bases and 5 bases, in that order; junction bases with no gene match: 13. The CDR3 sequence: CASGSPPGQGTYQPQHF. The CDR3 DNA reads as TGTGCTAGTGGTTCCCCCCCCGGACAGGGTACGTATCAGCCCCAGCATTTT.

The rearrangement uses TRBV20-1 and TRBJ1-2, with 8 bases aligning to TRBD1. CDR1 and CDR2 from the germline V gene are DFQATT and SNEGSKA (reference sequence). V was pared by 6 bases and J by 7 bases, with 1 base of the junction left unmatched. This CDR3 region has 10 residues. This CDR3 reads CSAGQGGYTF. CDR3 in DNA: TGCAGTGCCGGACAGGGTGGCTACACCTTC.

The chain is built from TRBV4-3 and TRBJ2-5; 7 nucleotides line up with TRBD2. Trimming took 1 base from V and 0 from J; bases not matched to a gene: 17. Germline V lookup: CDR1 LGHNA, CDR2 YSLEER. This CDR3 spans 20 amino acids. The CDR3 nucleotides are TGCGCCAGCAGCCAAGCCCCTTGGACTAGGTCGGAATCGTACCAAGAGACCCAGTACTTC. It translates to CASSQAPWTRSESYQETQYF.